This T cell receptor (beta chain) was sequenced during a study of T cells in Graves' hyperthyroidism and ophthalmopathy. The trim removed 2 bases at V and 8 bases at J, leaving 5 bases unmatched. The germline V gene encodes CDR1 LGHNA and CDR2 YNFKEQ. The CDR3 sequence is 13 residues long. At least ten counts were recorded for this clonotype. RNA transcripts provided the source from which TCR beta CDR3 regions were amplified. The TCR CDR3 first-round RT-PCR relied on the HTBI primer set. TCRdb redid the calling of the multiplex PCR reads with MiXCR, one entry per CDR3 protein. This sample has hundreds of thousands of distinct CDR3 sequences, with around 24% found just once. Based on clinical symptoms, serum thyroxine and TRAb, thyroid ultrasound and orbital computed tomography, diagnoses were reached.

Sequencing was done on a sample of blood. This clonotype was obtained from a woman in her twenties or thirties with Graves' ophthalmopathy. This chain uses TRBV4-2 with TRBJ1-2; 7 nucleotides match TRBD1. The CDR3 coding sequence is TGTGCCAGCAGCCAAACAGGGGAGGGCGGCTACACCTTC. Amino acids: CASSQTGEGGYTF.